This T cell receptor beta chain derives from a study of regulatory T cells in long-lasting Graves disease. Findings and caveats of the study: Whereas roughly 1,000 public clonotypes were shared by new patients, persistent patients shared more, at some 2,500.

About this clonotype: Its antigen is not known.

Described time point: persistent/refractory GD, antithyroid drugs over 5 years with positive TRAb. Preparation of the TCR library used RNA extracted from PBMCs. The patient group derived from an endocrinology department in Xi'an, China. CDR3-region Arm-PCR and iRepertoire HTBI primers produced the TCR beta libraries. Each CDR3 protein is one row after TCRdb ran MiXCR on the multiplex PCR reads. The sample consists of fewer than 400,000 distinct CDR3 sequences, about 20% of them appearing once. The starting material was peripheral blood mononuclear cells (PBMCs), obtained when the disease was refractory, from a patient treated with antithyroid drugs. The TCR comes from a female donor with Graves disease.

CDR3 protein: CASSDGGSSRRGEQYF. CDR3 coding DNA: TGTGCCAGCAGTGATGGAGGGTCCTCTCGCAGGGGCGAGCAGTACTTC. V and J are TRBV6-2 or TRBV6-3 and TRBJ2-7, with D possibly called TRBD1 or TRBD2 (6 bases each). The CDR3 sequence is 16 residues long. V shed 5 bases and J shed 6 bases, with 23 bases lying between them. Germline CDR1 MNHEY, CDR2 SVGEGT.